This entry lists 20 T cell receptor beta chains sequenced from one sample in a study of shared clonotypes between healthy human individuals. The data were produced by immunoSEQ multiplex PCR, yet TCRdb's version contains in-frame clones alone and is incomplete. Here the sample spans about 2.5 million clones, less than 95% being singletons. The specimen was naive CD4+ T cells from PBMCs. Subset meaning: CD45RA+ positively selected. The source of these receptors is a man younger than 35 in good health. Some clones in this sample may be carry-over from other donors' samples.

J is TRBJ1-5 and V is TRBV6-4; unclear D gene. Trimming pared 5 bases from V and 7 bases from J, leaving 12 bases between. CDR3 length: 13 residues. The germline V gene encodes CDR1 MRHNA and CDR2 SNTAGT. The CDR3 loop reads CASSPGPRQPQHF. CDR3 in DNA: TGTGCCAGCAGTCCGGGCCCCAGACAGCCCCAGCATTTT.

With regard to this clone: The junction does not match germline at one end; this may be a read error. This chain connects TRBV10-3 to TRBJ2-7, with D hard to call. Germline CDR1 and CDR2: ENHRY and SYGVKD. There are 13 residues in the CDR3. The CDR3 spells CAISTRQLDPFDF. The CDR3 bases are TGTGCCATCTCAACAAGGCAGTTGGATCCGTTCGACTTC.

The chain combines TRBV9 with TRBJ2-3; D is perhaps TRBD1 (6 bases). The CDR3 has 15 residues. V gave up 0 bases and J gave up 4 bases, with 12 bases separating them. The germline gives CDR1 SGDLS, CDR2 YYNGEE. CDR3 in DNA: TGTGCCAGCAGCGTAGAGGCACAGGGCGCAGATACGCAGTATTTT. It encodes CASSVEAQGADTQYF.

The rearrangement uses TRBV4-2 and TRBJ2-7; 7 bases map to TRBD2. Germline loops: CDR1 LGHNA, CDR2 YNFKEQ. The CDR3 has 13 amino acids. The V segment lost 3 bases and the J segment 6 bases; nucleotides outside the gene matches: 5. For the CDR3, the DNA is TGTGCCAGCAGCCAGGGGAGGGAGGGCGAGCAGTACTTC. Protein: CASSQGREGEQYF.

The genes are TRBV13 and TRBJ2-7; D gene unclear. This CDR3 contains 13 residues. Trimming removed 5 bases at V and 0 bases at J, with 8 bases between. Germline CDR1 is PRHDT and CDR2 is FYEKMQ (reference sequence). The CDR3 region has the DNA TGTGCCAGCAGCCGCCCCCCCTCCTACGAGCAGTACTTC. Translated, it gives CASSRPPSYEQYF.

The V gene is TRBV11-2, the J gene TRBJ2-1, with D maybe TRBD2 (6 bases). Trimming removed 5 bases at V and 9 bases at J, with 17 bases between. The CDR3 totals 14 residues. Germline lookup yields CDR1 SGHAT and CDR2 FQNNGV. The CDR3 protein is CASSLGTAFAEQFF. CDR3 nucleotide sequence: TGTGCCAGCAGCCTAGGGACTGCCTTCGCTGAGCAGTTCTTC.

The CDR3 region has the DNA TGTGCCAGTAGAGCCGGACGGAACTCCTACGAGCAGTACTTC. Translated, it gives CASRAGRNSYEQYF. The gene calls are TRBV19 and TRBJ2-7, with unresolved D. CDR3 size: 14 residues. With 6 bases removed from V and 0 bases from J, the gap between germline ends came to 12 bases. Germline CDR1 and CDR2: LNHDA and SQIVND (reference sequence). Full variable domain (outside the CDR3, taken from reference TRBV19 and TRBJ2-7): DGGITQSPKYLFRKEGQNVTLSCEQNLNHDAMYWYRQDPGQGLRLIYYSQIVNDFQKGDIAEGYSVSREKKESFPLTVTSAQKNPTAFYLCASRAGRNSYEQYFGPGTRLTVT.

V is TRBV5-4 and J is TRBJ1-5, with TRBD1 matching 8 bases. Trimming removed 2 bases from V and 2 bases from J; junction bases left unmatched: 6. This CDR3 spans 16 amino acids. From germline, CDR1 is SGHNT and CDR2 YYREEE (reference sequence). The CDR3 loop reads CASSFMTGDRNQPQHF. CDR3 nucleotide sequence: TGTGCCAGCAGCTTTATGACAGGGGATCGCAATCAGCCCCAGCATTTT.

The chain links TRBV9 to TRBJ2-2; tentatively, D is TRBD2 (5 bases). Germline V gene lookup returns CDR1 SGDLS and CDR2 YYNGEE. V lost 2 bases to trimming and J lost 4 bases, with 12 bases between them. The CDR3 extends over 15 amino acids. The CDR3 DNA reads TGTGCCAGCAGCGTTTCGACTACCTCCACCGGGGAGCTGTTTTTT. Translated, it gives CASSVSTTSTGELFF.

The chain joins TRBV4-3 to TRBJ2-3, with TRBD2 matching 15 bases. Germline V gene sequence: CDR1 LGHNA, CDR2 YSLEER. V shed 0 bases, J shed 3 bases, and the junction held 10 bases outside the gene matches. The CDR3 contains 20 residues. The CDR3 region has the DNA TGCGCCAGCAGCCAAGATGTTAGGACTAGCGGGAGGGCCCGAACAGATACGCAGTATTTT. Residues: CASSQDVRTSGRARTDTQYF.

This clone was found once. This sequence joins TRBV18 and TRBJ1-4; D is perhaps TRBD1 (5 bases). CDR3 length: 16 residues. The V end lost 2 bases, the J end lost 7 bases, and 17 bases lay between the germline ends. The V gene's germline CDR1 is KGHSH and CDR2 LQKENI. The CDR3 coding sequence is TGTGCCAGCTCACCAGGAAATGGGGCCGAAAGTGAAAAACTGTTTTTT. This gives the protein CASSPGNGAESEKLFF.

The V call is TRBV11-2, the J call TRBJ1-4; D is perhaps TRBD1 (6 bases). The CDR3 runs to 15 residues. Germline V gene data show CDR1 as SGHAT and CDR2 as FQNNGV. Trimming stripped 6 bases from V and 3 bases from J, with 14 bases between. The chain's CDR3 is CASSFRAGANEKLFF. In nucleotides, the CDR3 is TGTGCCAGCAGTTTTCGCGCAGGGGCTAATGAAAAACTGTTTTTT.

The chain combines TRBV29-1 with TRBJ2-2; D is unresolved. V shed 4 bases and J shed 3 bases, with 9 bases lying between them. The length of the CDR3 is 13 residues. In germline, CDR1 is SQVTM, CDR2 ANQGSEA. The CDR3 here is CSVARYHTGELFF. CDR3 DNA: TGCAGCGTTGCCAGGTACCACACCGGGGAGCTGTTTTTT.

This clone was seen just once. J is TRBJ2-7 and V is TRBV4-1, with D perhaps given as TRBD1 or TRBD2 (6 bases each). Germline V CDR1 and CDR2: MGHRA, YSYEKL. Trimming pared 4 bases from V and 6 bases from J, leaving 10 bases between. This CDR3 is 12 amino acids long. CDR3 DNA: TGCGCCAGCAGCCGGGGGGCAGGCGAGCAGTACTTC. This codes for CASSRGAGEQYF.

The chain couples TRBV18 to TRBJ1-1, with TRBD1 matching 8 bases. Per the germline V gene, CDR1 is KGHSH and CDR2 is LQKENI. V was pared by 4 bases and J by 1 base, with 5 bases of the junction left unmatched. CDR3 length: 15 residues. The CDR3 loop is CASSHDRGGNTEAFF. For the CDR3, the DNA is TGTGCCAGCTCACACGACAGGGGCGGGAACACTGAAGCTTTCTTT.

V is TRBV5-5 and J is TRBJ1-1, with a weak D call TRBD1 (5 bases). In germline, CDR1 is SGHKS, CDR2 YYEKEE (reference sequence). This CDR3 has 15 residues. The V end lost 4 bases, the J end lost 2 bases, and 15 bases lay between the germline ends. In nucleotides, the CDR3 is TGTGCCAGCAGCGGCCGGTGGGGGATCAACACTGAAGCTTTCTTT. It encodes CASSGRWGINTEAFF.

The DNA of the CDR3 is TGTGCCAGCAGTTCCGGGACTAGCCCCACCTTGGGGGATACGCAGTATTTT. Translated, it gives CASSSGTSPTLGDTQYF. V and J are TRBV27 and TRBJ2-3; TRBD2 matches 9 bases. CDR1 and CDR2 from the germline V gene are MNHEY and SMNVEV (reference sequence). J lost 6 bases, V lost 4 bases, and 14 bases had no gene match. The CDR3 covers 17 residues.

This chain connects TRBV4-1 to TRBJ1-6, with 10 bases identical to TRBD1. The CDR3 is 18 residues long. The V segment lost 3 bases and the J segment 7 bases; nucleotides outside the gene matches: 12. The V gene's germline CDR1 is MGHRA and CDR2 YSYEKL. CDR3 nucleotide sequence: TGCGCCAGCAGCCAGGCCAGGGGGCGGGACAGGGGAAATTCACCCCTCCACTTT. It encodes CASSQARGRDRGNSPLHF.

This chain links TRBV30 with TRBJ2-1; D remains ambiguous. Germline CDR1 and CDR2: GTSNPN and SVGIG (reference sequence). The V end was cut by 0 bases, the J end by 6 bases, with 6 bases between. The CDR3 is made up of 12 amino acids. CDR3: CAWSVPSNEQFF. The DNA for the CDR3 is TGTGCCTGGAGTGTCCCGTCCAATGAGCAGTTCTTC.

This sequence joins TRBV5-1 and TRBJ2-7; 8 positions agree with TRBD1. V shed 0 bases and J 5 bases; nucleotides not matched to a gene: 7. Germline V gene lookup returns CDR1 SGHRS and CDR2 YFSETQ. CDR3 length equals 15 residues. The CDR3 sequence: CASSLEGQGSHEQYF. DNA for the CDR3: TGCGCCAGCAGCTTGGAAGGACAGGGTTCCCACGAGCAGTACTTC.